This record looks at one TCR beta chain sequence and its context. Its antigen is undetermined. The sample originates from a study of regulatory T cells in long-lasting Graves disease. Study-level findings and limits: TCR diversity was lower in persistent Graves' patients than in newly diagnosed ones.

Building the TCR beta libraries relied on iRepertoire HTBI primers, and CDR3 regions underwent Arm-PCR. From the multiplex PCR reads, TCRdb called clonotypes with MiXCR, one entry per CDR3 protein. The table records about 440,000 distinct CDR3 sequences, around 14% of them present only once. Time point here: newly diagnosed GD, antithyroid drugs for less than 3 months. PBMC RNA served as the TCR library source. This sample also appeared in a second study, on T cells in Graves' hyperthyroidism and ophthalmopathy.

This TCR was sampled from a woman younger than 45 with Graves disease. The source was peripheral blood mononuclear cells (PBMCs), collected at new diagnosis, from a patient treated with antithyroid drugs.

CDR3 loop: CAWNPDTVSPLHF. In nucleotides, the CDR3 is TGTGCCTGGAATCCCGATACGGTCTCACCCCTCCACTTT. This rearrangement joins TRBV30 to TRBJ1-6; D remains ambiguous. The CDR3 is made up of 13 amino acids. The germline gives CDR1 GTSNPN, CDR2 SVGIG (reference sequence). The V end lost 4 bases, the J end lost 10 bases, and 14 bases lay between the germline ends.